This entry lists 27 T cell receptor beta chains sequenced from one sample in a study of identical twins. TCRdb re-derived calls from the 5' RACE reads in MiXCR, one entry per CDR3 protein. This sample has more than 1.5 million distinct CDR3 sequences, with about 32% found just once. Specimen: cord blood. These receptors were collected from a newborn girl in good health.

This clonotype came up a few times. The J gene is TRBJ2-3, the V gene TRBV20-1; 8 bases match TRBD1. The germline gives CDR1 DFQATT, CDR2 SNEGSKA (reference sequence). The CDR3 runs to 16 residues. V gave up 3 bases and J gave up 0 bases; unmatched junction bases: 8. Here the CDR3 reads CSASQGASTSTDTQYF. The CDR3 nucleotides are TGCAGTGCTAGTCAGGGGGCCAGTACTAGCACAGATACGCAGTATTTT.

The rearrangement links TRBV7-9 to TRBJ2-1; D may be TRBD1 (6 bases). The V end was cut by 2 bases, the J end by 10 bases, with 15 bases between. The CDR3 contains 14 residues. Germline V gene sequence: CDR1 SEHNR, CDR2 FQNEAQ (reference sequence). The CDR3 spells CASSLSLGGYEQFF. CDR3 in DNA: TGTGCCAGCAGCTTAAGTTTAGGGGGATACGAGCAGTTCTTC. Combining the CDR3 with reference TRBV7-9 and TRBJ2-1 gives the whole variable domain DTGVSQNPRHKITKRGQNVTFRCDPISEHNRLYWYRQTLGQGPEFLTYFQNEAQLEKSRLLSDRFSAERPKGSFSTLEIQRTEQGDSAMYLCASSLSLGGYEQFFGPGTRLTVL.

This clonotype was detected once. The genes are TRBV20-1 and TRBJ1-2; 8 nucleotides match TRBD1. CDR3 length: 14 residues. The junction had 12 bases not matched to a gene; V was cut back by 4 bases and J by 8 bases. Germline loops: CDR1 DFQATT, CDR2 SNEGSKA (reference sequence). The CDR3 bases are TGCAGTGCTACCAGATCCCAGGGGGCTGGGGGCTACACCTTC. Protein sequence: CSATRSQGAGGYTF.

This clonotype was picked up a small number of times. The junction shows a germline mismatch at one end, possibly a read error. The chain links TRBV2 to TRBJ2-4, with a possible D match to TRBD1 (5 bases). Germline V gives CDR1 SNHLY, CDR2 FYNNEI. The length of the CDR3 is 16 residues. The DNA of the CDR3 is TGTGCCAGCACCAACCGACAGACGGCCACCAAAGACATTCAGTACTTC. It yields the protein CASTNRQTATKDIQYF.

The rearrangement joins TRBV5-6 to TRBJ2-7; D may correspond to TRBD1 or TRBD2 (5 bases each). The CDR3 length is 14 residues. Trimming removed 4 bases at V and 2 bases at J, with 13 bases between. Germline loops: CDR1 SGHDT, CDR2 YYEEEE. The CDR3 here is CASSARDPTYEQYF. The CDR3 DNA is TGTGCCAGCAGCGCCCGGGACCCTACCTACGAGCAGTACTTC. The whole variable domain, remainder taken from reference TRBV5-6 and TRBJ2-7, is DAGVTQSPTHLIKTRGQQVTLRCSPKSGHDTVSWYQQALGQGPQFIFQYYEEEERQRGNFPDRFSGHQFPNYSSELNVNALLLGDSALYLCASSARDPTYEQYFGPGTRLTVT.

V usage is TRBV12-3 or TRBV12-4 and J usage is TRBJ2-7, with TRBD2 identical over 8 bases. The CDR3 runs 15 residues. V trimming: 6 bases; J trimming: 2 bases; junction bases outside the gene matches: 9. Here the CDR3 reads CASSPGGGLTYEQYF. The CDR3 nucleotides are TGTGCCAGCAGCCCCGGGGGGGGGCTAACCTACGAGCAGTACTTC.

This rearrangement joins TRBV20-1 to TRBJ2-1, with 13 bases aligning to TRBD2. The CDR3 runs 20 residues. J gave up 0 bases and V 0 bases, and 11 bases lay outside the gene matches. The germline V gene encodes CDR1 DFQATT and CDR2 SNEGSKA (reference sequence). DNA of the CDR3: TGCAGTGCTAGAGATCCCACCGGGACTAGCGGGGAAAGCTCCTACAATGAGCAGTTCTTC. This sequence encodes CSARDPTGTSGESSYNEQFF.

This clonotype was observed a few times. The genes are TRBV5-1 and TRBJ1-2; D uncertain. Trimming pared 1 base from V and 6 bases from J, leaving 13 bases between. This CDR3 region has 14 residues. In germline, CDR1 is SGHRS, CDR2 YFSETQ. DNA for the CDR3: TGCGCCAGCAGCTTGTCCCGGGGTGGCCATGGCTACACCTTC. Translation gives CASSLSRGGHGYTF.

Details on this clonotype: This may be a read error: a much more frequent sequence differs by one nucleotide. The V gene is TRBV4-2, the J gene TRBJ1-1, with D possibly matching TRBD1 (5 bases). Germline CDR1 LGHNA, CDR2 YNFKEQ. Trimming removed 3 bases from V and 0 bases from J, with 11 bases in between. This CDR3 region has 15 residues. CDR3 protein: CASSQAGEMNTEAFF. The DNA for the CDR3 is TGTGCCAGCAGCCAGGCGGGGGAAATGAACACTGAAGCTTTCTTT.

The chain carries TRBV20-1 and TRBJ2-7; 10 bases map to TRBD1. Germline CDR1 and CDR2: DFQATT and SNEGSKA (reference sequence). V lost 5 bases to trimming and J lost 3 bases; unmatched junction nucleotides: 10. The CDR3 has 15 amino acids. CDR3 sequence: CSAPINDRGRYEQYF. The DNA for the CDR3 is TGCAGTGCTCCCATAAACGACAGGGGGCGCTACGAGCAGTACTTC.

This clonotype was seen ten or more times. The V and J genes are TRBV7-2 and TRBJ2-3, with TRBD1 matching 10 bases. Germline CDR1 and CDR2: SGHTA and FQGNSA. The J segment lost 2 bases and the V segment lost 3 bases, leaving 5 bases of the junction unmatched. The CDR3 contains 16 residues. CDR3 sequence reads: CASSFWTGGNTDTQYF. The CDR3 DNA reads TGTGCCAGCAGCTTCTGGACAGGGGGGAACACAGATACGCAGTATTTT.

This clonotype has more than one count but fewer than ten. The V gene is TRBV27, the J gene TRBJ1-6; no firm D call. The germline CDR1 and CDR2 sequences are MNHEY and SMNVEV (reference sequence). V was cut by 4 bases and J by 0 bases, with 13 bases left in between. The CDR3 has 17 amino acids. The CDR3 is CASSSPLRSSYNSPLHF. As DNA, the CDR3 is TGTGCCAGCAGTTCCCCCCTACGAAGCTCCTATAATTCACCCCTCCACTTT.

Concerning this clonotype: At one end the junction does not follow the germline gene, possibly because of a read error. The CDR3 sequence is CASSESPGRGQLSPVYEQYF. The CDR3, as DNA: TGTGCTAGCAGCGAGTCCCCGGGACGGGGACAACTCTCACCTGTCTACGAGCAGTACTTC. The chain couples TRBV7-7 to TRBJ2-7; TRBD1 is a possible D gene (6 bases). This CDR3 spans 20 amino acids. Germline-derived CDR1 and CDR2 are SSHAT and FNYEAQ (reference sequence). Complete variable domain (other parts from reference TRBV7-7 and TRBJ2-7): GAGVSQSPRYKVTKRGQDVTLRCDPISSHATLYWYQQALGQGPEFLTYFNYEAQPDKSGLPSDRFSAERPEGSISTLTIQRTEQRDSAMYRCASSESPGRGQLSPVYEQYFGPGTRLTVT.

This clonotype has ten or more counts. The J gene is TRBJ2-1, the V gene TRBV29-1; TRBD2 is a possible D gene (5 bases). V was shortened by 6 bases and J by 5 bases, with 23 bases between the two germline ends. This CDR3 has 16 amino acids. Per the germline V gene, CDR1 is SQVTM and CDR2 is ANQGSEA. Here the CDR3 DNA reads TGCAGCGTCCGAAGTGGGCAGCGGTCCCTTCACAATGAGCAGTTCTTC. Translating gives CSVRSGQRSLHNEQFF.

V usage is TRBV5-1 and J usage is TRBJ2-3; 9 bases fit TRBD2. Trimming cost V 6 bases and J 1 base; bases outside gene matches: 9. The CDR3 runs to 16 residues. Per germline, CDR1 SGHRS and CDR2 YFSETQ. CDR3 protein: CASTDYVAGGTDTQYF. The DNA of the CDR3 is TGCGCCAGCACCGATTACGTAGCGGGAGGCACAGATACGCAGTATTTT.

The V and J genes are TRBV4-2 and TRBJ2-3; D unclear. Germline V gene lookup returns CDR1 LGHNA and CDR2 YNFKEQ. V was clipped by 5 bases and J by 2 bases, with 14 bases between them. This CDR3 comprises 15 residues. The CDR3 spells CASSTRTDYTDTQYF. For the CDR3, the DNA is TGTGCCAGCAGCACTCGGACGGATTACACAGATACGCAGTATTTT.

This chain uses TRBV10-3 with TRBJ2-7, with 7 nucleotides matching TRBD2. The CDR3 covers 14 residues. V gave up 4 bases and J gave up 2 bases; unmatched junction bases: 5. Germline CDR1 reads ENHRY; CDR2 reads SYGVKD. The CDR3 DNA sequence: TGTGCCATCAGTGCCTCTAGCGGCCCCTACGAGCAGTACTTC. This translates into CAISASSGPYEQYF.

This clonotype was picked up a small number of times. J is TRBJ1-2 and V is TRBV2; 9 bases line up with TRBD1. From germline, CDR1 is SNHLY and CDR2 FYNNEI. Trimming at V came to 6 bases and at J to 7 bases, leaving 6 bases not matched to a gene. The CDR3 has 13 residues. As DNA, the CDR3 is TGTGCCAGCAGAGCACAGGGGGCGATTGGCTACACCTTC. Its protein is CASRAQGAIGYTF.

This chain uses TRBV20-1 with TRBJ1-2; 8 bases are shared with TRBD1. Germline CDR1 DFQATT, CDR2 SNEGSKA (reference sequence). The V gene end was trimmed by 0 bases and the J gene end by 7 bases; junction bases not matched to a gene: 7. CDR3 size: 14 residues. The CDR3 DNA reads as TGCAGTGCTAGAGACCACGGACAGGGCGGTGGCTACACCTTC. It yields the protein CSARDHGQGGGYTF.

This clonotype was counted a few times. The CDR3 loop is CSVPSGQVPGYTF. The CDR3 bases are TGCAGCGTCCCCTCGGGACAGGTCCCTGGCTACACCTTC. V and J are TRBV29-1 and TRBJ1-2; 8 bases are shared with TRBD1. This CDR3 spans 13 amino acids. Per the germline V gene, CDR1 is SQVTM and CDR2 is ANQGSEA. V trimming: 6 bases; J trimming: 7 bases; junction bases outside the gene matches: 10.

In its sample, this clonotype was seen a few times. The chain joins TRBV27 to TRBJ2-2, with D unresolved. Per the germline V gene, CDR1 is MNHEY and CDR2 is SMNVEV (reference sequence). The CDR3 contains 13 residues. V was pared by 0 bases and J by 7 bases, with 6 bases between. The CDR3 nucleotides read TGTGCCAGCAGTTTATCCCTAGACGGGGAGCTGTTTTTT. Its protein is CASSLSLDGELFF.

This chain uses TRBV4-1 with TRBJ2-2; the match to TRBD2 covers 10 bases. The V gene end was trimmed by 8 bases and the J gene end by 4 bases; junction bases not matched to a gene: 7. CDR1 and CDR2 (germline): MGHRA, YSYEKL. The CDR3 is 15 amino acids. CDR3 sequence: CASRLAGRGTGELFF. The CDR3 DNA sequence: TGCGCCAGCCGACTAGCGGGCCGTGGCACCGGGGAGCTGTTTTTT.

This clonotype was seen a handful of times. The chain recombines TRBV20-1 with TRBJ2-3, with D tentatively TRBD2 (6 bases). The CDR3 sequence is 14 residues long. V was cut by 3 bases and J by 0 bases, with 10 bases left in between. Germline loops: CDR1 DFQATT, CDR2 SNEGSKA (reference sequence). CDR3 DNA: TGCAGTGCTAGTCCAGGACTAAGCACAGATACGCAGTATTTT. Residues: CSASPGLSTDTQYF.

In its sample, this clonotype was seen many times. V usage is TRBV5-1 and J usage is TRBJ2-5; no firm D call. Germline V lookup: CDR1 SGHRS, CDR2 YFSETQ. The CDR3 has 15 amino acids. V lost 0 bases and J lost 0, with 9 bases in between. The CDR3 sequence: CASSLVGINQETQYF. The DNA of the CDR3 is TGCGCCAGCAGCTTGGTTGGCATAAACCAAGAGACCCAGTACTTC. Drawing the rest from reference TRBV5-1 and TRBJ2-5, the complete variable domain is KAGVTQTPRYLIKTRGQQVTLSCSPISGHRSVSWYQQTPGQGLQFLFEYFSETQRNKGNFPGRFSGRQFSNSRSEMNVSTLELGDSALYLCASSLVGINQETQYFGPGTRLLVL.

Only a few counts were recorded for this clonotype. The chain is built from TRBV4-1 and TRBJ2-2, with D perhaps being TRBD1 or TRBD2 (6 bases each). This CDR3 comprises 16 residues. V lost 0 bases and J 3 bases, leaving 11 bases between the germline ends. Germline V CDR1 and CDR2: MGHRA, YSYEKL. The CDR3 loop reads CASSQEGGGHTGELFF. The CDR3, as DNA: TGCGCCAGCAGCCAAGAAGGAGGGGGGCACACCGGGGAGCTGTTTTTT.

J is TRBJ2-7 and V is TRBV3-1; 11 nucleotides line up with TRBD2. After removal of 6 bases from V and 6 bases from J, the junction contained 10 bases not matched to a gene. This CDR3 has 15 amino acids. CDR1 LGHDT and CDR2 YNNKEL come from the germline V gene (reference sequence). CDR3 nucleotide sequence: TGTGCCAGCAGACGACTTAGCGGGAGGGCCGGCGAGCAGTACTTC. Protein: CASRRLSGRAGEQYF.

This clonotype was found once. The CDR3, as DNA: TGCAGTGCTAGAGACCAAATTACAGGGTATGACTACGAGCAGTACTTC. Translated, it gives CSARDQITGYDYEQYF. V is TRBV20-1 and J is TRBJ2-7, with TRBD1 as a possible D gene (6 bases). The CDR3 covers 16 residues. CDR1 DFQATT and CDR2 SNEGSKA come from the germline V gene (reference sequence). Trimming removed 0 bases from V and 3 bases from J, with 18 bases in between.